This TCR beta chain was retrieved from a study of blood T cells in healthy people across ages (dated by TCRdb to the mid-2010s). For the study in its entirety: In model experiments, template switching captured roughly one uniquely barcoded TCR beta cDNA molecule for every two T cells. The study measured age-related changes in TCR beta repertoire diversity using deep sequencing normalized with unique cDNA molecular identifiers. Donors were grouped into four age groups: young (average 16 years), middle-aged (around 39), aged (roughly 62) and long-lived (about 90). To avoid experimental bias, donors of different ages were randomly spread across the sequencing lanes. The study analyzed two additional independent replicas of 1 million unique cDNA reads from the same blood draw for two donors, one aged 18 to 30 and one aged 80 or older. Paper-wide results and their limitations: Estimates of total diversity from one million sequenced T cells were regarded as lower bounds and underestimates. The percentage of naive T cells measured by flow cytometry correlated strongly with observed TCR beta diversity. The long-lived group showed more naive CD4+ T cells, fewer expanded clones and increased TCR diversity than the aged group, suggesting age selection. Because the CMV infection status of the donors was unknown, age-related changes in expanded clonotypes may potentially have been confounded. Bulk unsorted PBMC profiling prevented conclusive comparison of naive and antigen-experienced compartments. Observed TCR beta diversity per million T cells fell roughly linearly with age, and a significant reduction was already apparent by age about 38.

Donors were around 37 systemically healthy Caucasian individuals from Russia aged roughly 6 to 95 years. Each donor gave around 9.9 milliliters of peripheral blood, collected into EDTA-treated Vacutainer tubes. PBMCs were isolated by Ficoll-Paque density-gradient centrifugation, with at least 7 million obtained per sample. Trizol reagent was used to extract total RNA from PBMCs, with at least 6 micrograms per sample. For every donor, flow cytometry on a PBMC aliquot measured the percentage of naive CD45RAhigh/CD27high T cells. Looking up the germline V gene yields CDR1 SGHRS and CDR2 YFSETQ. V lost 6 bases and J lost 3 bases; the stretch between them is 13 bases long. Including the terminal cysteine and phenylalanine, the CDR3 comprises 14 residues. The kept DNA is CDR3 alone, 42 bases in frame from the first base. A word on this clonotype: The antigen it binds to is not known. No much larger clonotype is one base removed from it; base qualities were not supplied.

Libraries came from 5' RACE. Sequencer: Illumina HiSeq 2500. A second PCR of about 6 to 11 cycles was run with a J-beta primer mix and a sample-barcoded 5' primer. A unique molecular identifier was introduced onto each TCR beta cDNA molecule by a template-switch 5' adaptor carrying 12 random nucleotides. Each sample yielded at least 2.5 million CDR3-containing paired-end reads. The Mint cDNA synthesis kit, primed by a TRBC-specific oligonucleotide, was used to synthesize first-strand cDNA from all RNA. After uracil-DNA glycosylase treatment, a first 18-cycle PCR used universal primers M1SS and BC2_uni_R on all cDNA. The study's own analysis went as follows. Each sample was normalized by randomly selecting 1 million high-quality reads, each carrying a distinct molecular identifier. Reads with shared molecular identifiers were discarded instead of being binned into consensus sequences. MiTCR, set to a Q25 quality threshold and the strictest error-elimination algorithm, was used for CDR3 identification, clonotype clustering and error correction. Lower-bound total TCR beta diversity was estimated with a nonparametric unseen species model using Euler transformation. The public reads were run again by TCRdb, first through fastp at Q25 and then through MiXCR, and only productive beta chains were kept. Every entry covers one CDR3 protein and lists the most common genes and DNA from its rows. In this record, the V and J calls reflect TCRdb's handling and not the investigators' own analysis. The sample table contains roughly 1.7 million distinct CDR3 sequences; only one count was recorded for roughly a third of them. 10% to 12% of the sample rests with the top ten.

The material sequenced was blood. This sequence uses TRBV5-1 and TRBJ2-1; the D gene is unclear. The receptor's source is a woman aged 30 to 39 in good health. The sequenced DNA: TGCGCCAGCAATCAAATGGCGAGCTACAATGAGCAGTTCTTC. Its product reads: CASNQMASYNEQFF.